This T cell receptor (beta chain) was identified in a study of blood T cells in healthy people across ages. Study-wide results and limits: Versus aged donors, long-lived donors had higher diversity and more naive CD4+ cells.

A note on this clonotype: No antigen is known for it.

The CDR3 covers 14 residues. From germline, CDR1 is DFQATT and CDR2 SNEGSKA (reference sequence). A second PCR, run for about 7 to 11 cycles, used a sample-barcoded 5' primer plus a J-beta primer mix. There were at least 3 million CDR3-containing paired-end reads obtained from each sample. A single record per CDR3 protein comes from TCRdb applying MiXCR to the 5' RACE reads. The sample lists 650,000 to 1,000,000 distinct CDR3 sequences; about 46% were seen once. Sequences were obtained from blood. This TCR was recovered from a man older than 75 in good health. The chain is built from TRBV20-1 and TRBJ2-4; 9 bases align to TRBD1. The J call is in doubt because the DNA end fits TRBJ2-7 better. CDR3 coding DNA: TGCAGTGCTACTGGACAGGGGTATTTTTACGAGCAGTACTTC. Translated: CSATGQGYFYEQYF.